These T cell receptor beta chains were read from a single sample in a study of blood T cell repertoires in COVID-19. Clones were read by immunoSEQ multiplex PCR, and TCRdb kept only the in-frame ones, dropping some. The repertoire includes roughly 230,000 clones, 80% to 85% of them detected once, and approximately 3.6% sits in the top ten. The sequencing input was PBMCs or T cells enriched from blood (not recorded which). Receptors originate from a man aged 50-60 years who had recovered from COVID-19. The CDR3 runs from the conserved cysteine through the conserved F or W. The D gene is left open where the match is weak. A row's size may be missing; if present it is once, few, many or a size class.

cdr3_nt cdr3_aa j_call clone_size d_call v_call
TGTGCCAGCAGTCAATATCAGGCATACTCTGGAAACACCATATATTTT CASSQYQAYSGNTIYF TRBJ1-3 . . TRBV28
TGCGCCAGCAGCTTGGGCCTGCGGGGAGGGTCGGATACGCAGTATTTT CASSLGLRGGSDTQYF TRBJ2-3 . TRBD2 TRBV5-1
TGTGCCAGCAGCGATGCGGGGGGCCTGGAAAAACTGTTTTTT CASSDAGGLEKLFF TRBJ1-4 once . TRBV5-6
TGTGCCAGCAGTGAAGATCAGGGATGGTTAGTGGGATACGAGCAGTACTTC CASSEDQGWLVGYEQYF TRBJ2-7 . . TRBV6-1
TGTGCCAGCAGTGAATTGAGCAGCGGGGGAAAGGGTGAGCAGTTCTTC CASSELSSGGKGEQFF TRBJ2-1 . TRBD2 TRBV25-1
TGTGCCAGCAGTTCACCGGGACAGGGGGCGTATACTGAAGCTTTCTTT CASSSPGQGAYTEAFF TRBJ1-1 . TRBD1 TRBV27
TGTGCCAGCAGCCCGACAGGGAGTGGAGATACGCAGTATTTT CASSPTGSGDTQYF TRBJ2-3 once TRBD1 TRBV6-5
TGTGCCAGCAGCGTAGGGCTAGCGGGGCTTAGCTCCTACAATGAGCAGTTCTTC CASSVGLAGLSSYNEQFF TRBJ2-1 . TRBD2 TRBV9
TGCAGTGCTAGTGTTTACGGACTCACAGATACGCAGTATTTT CSASVYGLTDTQYF TRBJ2-3 once . TRBV20-1
TGCGCCAGCAGCTTAGCGGGGGGGCCAGATACGCAGTATTTT CASSLAGGPDTQYF TRBJ2-3 . TRBD2 TRBV5-1
TGCGCCAGCAGCTCGACTAGTCAAACCTCCTACAATGAGCAGTTCTTC CASSSTSQTSYNEQFF TRBJ2-1 few . TRBV5-1
TGTGCCAGCAGCCCGGGACTAGCGATTCACAATGAGCAGTTCTTC CASSPGLAIHNEQFF TRBJ2-1 . TRBD2 TRBV6-4
TGTGCCAGCAGTGAGGTGGAGCCCTCTGGGGCCAACGTCCTGACTTTC CASSEVEPSGANVLTF TRBJ2-6 few . TRBV2
TGTGCTAGCAGCTTGGGACAGGGGGCGGCTTTTGAGCAGTTCTTC CASSLGQGAAFEQFF TRBJ2-1 once TRBD1 TRBV7-7
TGTGCCAGCTCACCACGGCATGCCACCGGGGAGCTGTTTTTT CASSPRHATGELFF TRBJ2-2 once . TRBV18
TGTGCCAGCAGGGGAACAGGGAGGGACACTGAAGCTTTCTTT CASRGTGRDTEAFF TRBJ1-1 . . TRBV6-5
TGTGCCAGCCCACGGTACTACGAGCAGTACTTC CASPRYYEQYF TRBJ2-7 . . TRBV21-1
TGTGCCAGCAGCTTAGAGCAGGCTTGGATTTTTGAAAAACTGTTTTTT CASSLEQAWIFEKLFF TRBJ1-4 . . TRBV7-2
TGTGCCAGCAGCTTGACAGGGGCGAACACCGGGGAGCTGTTTTTT CASSLTGANTGELFF TRBJ2-2 once TRBD1 TRBV7-3
TGTGCCAGCTCACCACCAGACAGATCCTATGGCTACACCTTC CASSPPDRSYGYTF TRBJ1-2 . . TRBV18
TGTGCCAGCAGTCCTTACAGGGGGCCTAAGAATGTTCACGAGCAGTACTTC CASSPYRGPKNVHEQYF TRBJ2-7 once TRBD1 TRBV28
TGTGCCAGCAGCTTAGCCGGGACAGGGGGCTACAATGAGCAGTTCTTC CASSLAGTGGYNEQFF TRBJ2-1 . TRBD1 TRBV7-2
TGTGCCAGCAGCCAACGGGGGTGGGGAAACACCATATATTTT CASSQRGWGNTIYF TRBJ1-3 . . TRBV3-1/TRBV3-2
TGTGCCAGCAGTTACTCGAGCGGAGTAGTTGGCTCCGGGGAGCTGTTTTTT CASSYSSGVVGSGELFF TRBJ2-2 . . TRBV6-2/TRBV6-3
TGTGCCACCAGTACCGGGACTAGCGGGACTCCGCAGTTCTTC CATSTGTSGTPQFF TRBJ2-1 . TRBD2 TRBV24-1